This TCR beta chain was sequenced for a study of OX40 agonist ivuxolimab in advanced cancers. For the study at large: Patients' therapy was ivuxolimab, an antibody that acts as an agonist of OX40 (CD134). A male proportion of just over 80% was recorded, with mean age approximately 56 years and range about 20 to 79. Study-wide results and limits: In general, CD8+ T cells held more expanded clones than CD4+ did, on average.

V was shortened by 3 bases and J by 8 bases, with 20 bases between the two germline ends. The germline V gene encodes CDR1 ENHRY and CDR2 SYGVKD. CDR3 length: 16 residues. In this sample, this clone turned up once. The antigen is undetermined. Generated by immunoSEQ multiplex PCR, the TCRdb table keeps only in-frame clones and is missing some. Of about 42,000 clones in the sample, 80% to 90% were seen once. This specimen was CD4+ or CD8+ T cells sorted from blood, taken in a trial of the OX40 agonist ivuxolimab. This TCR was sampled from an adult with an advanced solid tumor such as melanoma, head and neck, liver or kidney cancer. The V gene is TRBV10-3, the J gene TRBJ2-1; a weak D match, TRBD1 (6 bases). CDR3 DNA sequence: TGTGCCATCAGTGACCCCCACCAGACAGGTATCCATGAGCAGTTCTTC. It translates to CAISDPHQTGIHEQFF.